This T cell receptor (beta chain) was identified during a study of CD8 T cells in Susac syndrome. Blood CD8+ and CD4+ T cells underwent high-throughput TCR beta sequencing. The length of the CDR3 is 17 residues. Germline V gene data show CDR1 as SQVTM and CDR2 as ANQGSEA. The V gene end was trimmed by 6 bases and the J gene end by 0 bases; junction bases not matched to a gene: 13. RNA totalling about 0.45 to 1 ug underwent reverse transcription with random hexamers. In TCRdb, the immunoSEQ multiplex PCR reads were re-called with MiXCR into one record per CDR3 protein. The sample yields about 140,000 distinct CDR3 sequences, approximately 95% seen once.

This receptor was obtained from a human donor with multiple sclerosis. Sequencing used CD4+ T cells from PBMCs. The rearrangement joins TRBV29-1 to TRBJ2-3; 9 positions agree with TRBD1. CDR3 in DNA: TGCAGCGTCGCCGGGACAGGGATCCATTCTAGCACAGATACGCAGTATTTT. Protein product: CSVAGTGIHSSTDTQYF.